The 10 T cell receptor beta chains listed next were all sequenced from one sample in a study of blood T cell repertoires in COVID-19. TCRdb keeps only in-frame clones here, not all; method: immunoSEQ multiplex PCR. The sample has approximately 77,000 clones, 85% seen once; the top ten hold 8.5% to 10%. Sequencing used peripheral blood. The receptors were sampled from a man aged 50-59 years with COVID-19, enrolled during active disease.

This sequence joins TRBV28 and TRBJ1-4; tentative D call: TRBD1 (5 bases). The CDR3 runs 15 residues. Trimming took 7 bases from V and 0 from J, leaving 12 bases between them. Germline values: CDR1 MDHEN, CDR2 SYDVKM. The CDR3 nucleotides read TGTGCCAGCAACTCAAGGGGCGCAACTAATGAAAAACTGTTTTTT. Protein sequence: CASNSRGATNEKLFF. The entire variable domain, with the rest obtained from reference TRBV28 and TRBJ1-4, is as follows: DVKVTQSSRYLVKRTGEKVFLECVQDMDHENMFWYRQDPGLGLRLIYFSYDVKMKEKGDIPEGYSVSREKKERFSLILESASTNQTSMYLCASNSRGATNEKLFFGSGTQLSVL.

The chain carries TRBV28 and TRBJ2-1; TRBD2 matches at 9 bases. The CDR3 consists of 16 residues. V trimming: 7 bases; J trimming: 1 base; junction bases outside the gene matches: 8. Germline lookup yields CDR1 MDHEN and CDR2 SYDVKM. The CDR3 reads CASTYPSGMSYNEQFF. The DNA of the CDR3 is TGTGCCAGCACCTACCCTAGCGGGATGTCCTACAATGAGCAGTTCTTC.

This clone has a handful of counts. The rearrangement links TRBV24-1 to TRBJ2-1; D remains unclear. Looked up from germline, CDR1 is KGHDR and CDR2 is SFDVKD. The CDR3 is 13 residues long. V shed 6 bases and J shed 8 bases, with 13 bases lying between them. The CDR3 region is CATSLSSMDEQFF. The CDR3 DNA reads TGTGCCACCAGTCTCAGTTCGATGGATGAGCAGTTCTTC.

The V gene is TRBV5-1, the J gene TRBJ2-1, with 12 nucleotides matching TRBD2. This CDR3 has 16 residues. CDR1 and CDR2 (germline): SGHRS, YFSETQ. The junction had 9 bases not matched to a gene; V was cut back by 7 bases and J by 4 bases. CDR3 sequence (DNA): TGCGCCAGCCGGCTCCTAGCGGGAGGGCATTACAATGAGCAGTTCTTC. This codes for CASRLLAGGHYNEQFF.

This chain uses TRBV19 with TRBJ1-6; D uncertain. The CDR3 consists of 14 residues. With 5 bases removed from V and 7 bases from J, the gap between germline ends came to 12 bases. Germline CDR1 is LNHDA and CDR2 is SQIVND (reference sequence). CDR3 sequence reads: CASSAGLENSPLHF. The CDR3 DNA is TGTGCCAGTAGTGCCGGTTTGGAGAATTCACCCCTCCACTTT.

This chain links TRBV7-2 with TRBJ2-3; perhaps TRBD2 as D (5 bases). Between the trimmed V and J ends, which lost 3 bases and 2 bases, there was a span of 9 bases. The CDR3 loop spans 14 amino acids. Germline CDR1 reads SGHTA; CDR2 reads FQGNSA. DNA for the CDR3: TGTGCCAGCAGCTTCCAGCGGCACACAGATACGCAGTATTTT. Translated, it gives CASSFQRHTDTQYF.

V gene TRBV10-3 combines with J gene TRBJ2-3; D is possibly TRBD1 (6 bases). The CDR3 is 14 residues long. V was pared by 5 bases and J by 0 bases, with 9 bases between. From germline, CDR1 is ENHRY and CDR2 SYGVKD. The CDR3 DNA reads TGTGCCATCAGTTCTACAGGGAGCACAGATACGCAGTATTTT. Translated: CAISSTGSTDTQYF.

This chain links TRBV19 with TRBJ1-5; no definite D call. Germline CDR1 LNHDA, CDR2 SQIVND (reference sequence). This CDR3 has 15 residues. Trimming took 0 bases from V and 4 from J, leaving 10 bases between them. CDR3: CASSIDLTVNQPQHF. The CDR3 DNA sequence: TGTGCCAGTAGTATAGATCTAACGGTTAATCAGCCCCAGCATTTT.

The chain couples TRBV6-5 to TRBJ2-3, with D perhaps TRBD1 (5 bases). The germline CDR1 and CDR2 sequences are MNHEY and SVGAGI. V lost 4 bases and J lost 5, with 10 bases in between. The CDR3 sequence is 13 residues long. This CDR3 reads CASSLGVGDTQYF. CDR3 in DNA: TGTGCCAGCAGTTTAGGGGTGGGAGATACGCAGTATTTT.

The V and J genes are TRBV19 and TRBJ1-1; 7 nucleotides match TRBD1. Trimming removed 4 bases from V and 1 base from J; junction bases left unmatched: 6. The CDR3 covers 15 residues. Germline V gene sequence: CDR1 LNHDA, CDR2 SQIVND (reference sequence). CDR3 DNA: TGTGCCAGTAGTACTTGGACAGGCGGGAACACTGAAGCTTTCTTT. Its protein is CASSTWTGGNTEAFF.